The sample holds a few counts of the clone carrying this T cell receptor (beta chain). This specimen belongs to a study of blood T cell repertoires in COVID-19. Assay used: immunoSEQ multiplex PCR; TCRdb lists only in-frame clones, some missing. Altogether some 64,000 clones are present, about 70% being singletons, with the ten largest covering 4% to 5.5%. Germline lookup yields CDR1 MNHEY and CDR2 SMNVEV (reference sequence). V lost 5 bases, J lost 7 bases, and 7 bases stayed unmatched. The CDR3 covers 15 residues. This receptor was identified in a human donor in a cohort sampled during active COVID-19. The chain employs TRBV27 and TRBJ1-6; 8 bases fit TRBD1. What was sequenced was peripheral blood. CDR3 sequence reads: CASSNGQGPNSPLHF. CDR3 nucleotides: TGTGCCAGCAGTAACGGACAGGGCCCAAATTCACCCCTCCACTTT.